These 16 T cell receptor beta chains came from one sample sequenced in a study of OX40 agonist ivuxolimab in advanced cancers. Libraries were prepared by immunoSEQ multiplex PCR; TCRdb keeps only in-frame clonotypes and omits some of them. This table holds 120,000 or so clones, roughly 89% found once. The sequencing here drew on CD4+ or CD8+ T cells sorted from blood, taken in a trial of the OX40 agonist ivuxolimab. The receptors derive from an adult with an advanced solid tumor such as melanoma, head and neck, liver or kidney cancer.

This chain joins TRBV29-1 and TRBJ2-3; a weak D match, TRBD2 (5 bases). Germline assignment: CDR1 SQVTM and CDR2 ANQGSEA. The CDR3 sequence is 15 residues long. V was pared by 5 bases and J by 2 bases, with 17 bases between. The CDR3 nucleotides read TGCAGCGTTCAGAGACTATCACAGATCACAGATACGCAGTATTTT. This codes for CSVQRLSQITDTQYF.

V gene TRBV14 combines with J gene TRBJ1-2; 9 bases match TRBD1. The J segment lost 6 bases and the V segment lost 3 bases, leaving 14 bases of the junction unmatched. CDR3 length: 17 residues. The V gene's germline CDR1 is SGHDN and CDR2 FVKESK. Here the CDR3 reads CASSHPSRQGVKDGYTF. CDR3 nucleotide sequence: TGTGCCAGCAGCCACCCCTCTCGACAGGGGGTTAAGGATGGCTACACCTTC.

The chain employs TRBV7-3 and TRBJ1-2; D is possibly TRBD1 (6 bases). V was shortened by 3 bases and J by 2 bases, with 7 bases between the two germline ends. This CDR3 is 13 amino acids long. Germline V gene sequence: CDR1 SGHTA, CDR2 FQGTGA. The CDR3 protein is CASSFGQNYGYTF. The DNA for the CDR3 is TGTGCCAGCAGCTTTGGACAGAACTATGGCTACACCTTC.

The rearrangement joins TRBV4-2 to TRBJ2-7; possible D gene TRBD1, 6 bases. Germline V gene data show CDR1 as LGHNA and CDR2 as YNFKEQ. The V gene lost 3 bases and the J gene lost 5 bases, with 17 bases spanning the gap. CDR3 length: 15 residues. The CDR3 sequence is CASSQNLGRTDEQYF. CDR3 nucleotides: TGTGCCAGCAGCCAGAATTTAGGGCGGACAGACGAGCAGTACTTC.

The rearrangement uses TRBV5-6 and TRBJ1-1; D might be TRBD1 (6 bases). The CDR3 totals 13 residues. Germline V gene data show CDR1 as SGHDT and CDR2 as YYEEEE. Trimming pared 5 bases from V and 7 bases from J, leaving 15 bases between. CDR3 DNA: TGTGCCAGCAGTTATCAAGGGGGTTTTGAAGCTTTCTTT. This codes for CASSYQGGFEAFF.

The chain carries TRBV6-1 and TRBJ2-4; D possibly corresponds to TRBD1 (5 bases). Between the trimmed V and J ends, which lost 4 bases and 0 bases, there was a span of 22 bases. Germline loops: CDR1 MNHNS, CDR2 SASEGT. The CDR3 covers 19 residues. In DNA, the CDR3 is TGTGCCAGCAGTGCAGGGTTTAGCCACTTCGACTTAGCCAAAAACATTCAGTACTTC. Translated: CASSAGFSHFDLAKNIQYF.

The chain employs TRBV7-9 and TRBJ1-5, with a tentative D call TRBD1 (6 bases). Germline V gene lookup returns CDR1 SEHNR and CDR2 FQNEAQ (reference sequence). V was trimmed by 5 bases and J by 6 bases, leaving 17 bases between them. CDR3 size: 15 residues. This CDR3 reads CASSPGAGEGQPQHF. Written as DNA, the CDR3 is TGTGCCAGCAGCCCGGGGGCCGGGGAGGGTCAGCCCCAGCATTTT. The full variable domain, in which reference TRBV7-9 and TRBJ1-5 provide the parts outside the CDR3, is DTGVSQNPRHKITKRGQNVTFRCDPISEHNRLYWYRQTLGQGPEFLTYFQNEAQLEKSRLLSDRFSAERPKGSFSTLEIQRTEQGDSAMYLCASSPGAGEGQPQHFGDGTRLSIL.

The chain has TRBV18 and TRBJ2-2; no reliable D call. V was shortened by 2 bases and J by 1 base, with 11 bases between the two germline ends. Germline lookup yields CDR1 KGHSH and CDR2 LQKENI. The CDR3 length is 16 residues. This chain's CDR3 is CASSPLSSKNTGELFF. CDR3 DNA: TGTGCCAGCTCACCATTATCCAGCAAGAACACCGGGGAGCTGTTTTTT.

The genes are TRBV5-4 and TRBJ1-2; D is unresolved. The CDR3 is 12 amino acids. Germline assignment: CDR1 SGHNT and CDR2 YYREEE (reference sequence). Trimming shortened V by 0 bases and J by 4 bases, and 4 bases separated the two germline ends. CDR3 sequence (DNA): TGTGCCAGCAGCTTGGAGGCCTATGGCTACACCTTC. Amino acid sequence: CASSLEAYGYTF.

As DNA, the CDR3 is TGTGCCAGCAGTTACGGACAACAGGGCGAGCAGTACTTC. Encoded protein: CASSYGQQGEQYF. This chain joins TRBV6-5 and TRBJ2-7; tentative D call: TRBD1 (6 bases). V was cut by 2 bases and J by 6 bases, with 11 bases left in between. Germline V lookup: CDR1 MNHEY, CDR2 SVGAGI. The length of the CDR3 is 13 residues.

V usage is TRBV7-4 and J usage is TRBJ2-4; D not certain. CDR3 length: 15 residues. The germline V and J ends were trimmed by 4 bases and 6 bases, with 16 bases remaining between them. Germline lookup yields CDR1 SGHVT and CDR2 SQSDAQ. CDR3 DNA: TGTGCCAGCAGCTACTCTTCTCGAACTGGAAACATTCAGTACTTC. This sequence encodes CASSYSSRTGNIQYF. Full variable domain (missing parts from reference TRBV7-4 and TRBJ2-4): GAGVSQSPRYKVAKRGRDVALRCDSISGHVTLYWYRQTLGQGSEVLTYSQSDAQRDKSGRPSGRFSAERPERSVSTLKIQRTEQGDSAVYLCASSYSSRTGNIQYFGAGTRLSVL.

V and J are TRBV19 and TRBJ2-7, with a weak D call TRBD2 (5 bases). This CDR3 region has 14 residues. Germline CDR1 LNHDA, CDR2 SQIVND (reference sequence). V shed 3 bases and J shed 3 bases, with 12 bases lying between them. The CDR3 loop is CASSIIGENYEQYF. In DNA form, the CDR3 reads TGTGCCAGTAGTATCATCGGGGAAAACTACGAGCAGTACTTC.

Details on this clone: Other DNA sequences in the sample encode the same CDR3. The V gene is TRBV18, the J gene TRBJ1-6; D not certain. Germline CDR1 and CDR2: KGHSH and LQKENI. Deletions cut 2 bases from V and 8 bases from J, with 7 bases between. There are 13 residues in the CDR3. The CDR3 DNA is TGTGCCAGCTCACCAGGGGTAGATTCACCCCTCCACTTT. It codes for CASSPGVDSPLHF. The full variable domain, rest sourced from reference TRBV18 and TRBJ1-6, is NAGVMQNPRHLVRRRGQEARLRCSPMKGHSHVYWYRQLPEEGLKFMVYLQKENIIDESGMPKERFSAEFPKEGPSILRIQQVVRGDSAAYFCASSPGVDSPLHFGNGTRLTVT.

The V gene is TRBV5-1, the J gene TRBJ2-7; 9 bases fit TRBD1. Trimming at V came to 3 bases and at J to 0 bases, leaving 4 bases not matched to a gene. Germline V gene lookup returns CDR1 SGHRS and CDR2 YFSETQ. The CDR3 extends over 15 amino acids. CDR3 in amino acids: CASSSMTGGSYEQYF. CDR3 coding DNA: TGCGCCAGCAGCTCTATGACAGGGGGCTCCTACGAGCAGTACTTC.

This clone was detected a few times. CDR3 bases: TGCGCCAGCAGCCAAGGACAGGGTGTTGACACTGAAGCTTTCTTT. It specifies CASSQGQGVDTEAFF. V is TRBV4-3 and J is TRBJ1-1; 7 nucleotides align to TRBD1. This CDR3 spans 15 amino acids. The junction had 5 bases not matched to a gene; V was cut back by 1 base and J by 3 bases. Germline values: CDR1 LGHNA, CDR2 YSLEER.

The chain joins TRBV5-6 to TRBJ2-5; no reliable D call. V lost 4 bases to trimming and J lost 0 bases, with 7 bases between them. The CDR3 runs 13 residues. Germline V gene sequence: CDR1 SGHDT, CDR2 YYEEEE. The CDR3 reads CASSVGNQETQYF. Written as DNA, the CDR3 is TGTGCCAGCAGCGTAGGAAACCAAGAGACCCAGTACTTC.